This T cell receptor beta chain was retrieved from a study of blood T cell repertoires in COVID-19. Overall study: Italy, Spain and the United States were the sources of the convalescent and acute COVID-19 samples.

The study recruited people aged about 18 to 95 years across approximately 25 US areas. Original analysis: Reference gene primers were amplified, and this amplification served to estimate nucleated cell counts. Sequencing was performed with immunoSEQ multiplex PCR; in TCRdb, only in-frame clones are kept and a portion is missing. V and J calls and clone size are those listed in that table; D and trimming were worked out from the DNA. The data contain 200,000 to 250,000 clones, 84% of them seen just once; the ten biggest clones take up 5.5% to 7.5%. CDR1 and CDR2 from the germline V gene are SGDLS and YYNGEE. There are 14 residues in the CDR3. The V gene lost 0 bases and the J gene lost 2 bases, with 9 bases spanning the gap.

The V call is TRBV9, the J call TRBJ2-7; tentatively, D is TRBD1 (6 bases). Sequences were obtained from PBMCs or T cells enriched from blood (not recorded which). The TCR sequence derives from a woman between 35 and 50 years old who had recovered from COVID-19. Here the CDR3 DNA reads TGTGCCAGCAGCGTAGGACAGGCCACCTACGAGCAGTACTTC. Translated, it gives CASSVGQATYEQYF. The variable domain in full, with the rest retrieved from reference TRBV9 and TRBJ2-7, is DSGVTQTPKHLITATGQRVTLRCSPRSGDLSVYWYQQSLDQGLQFLIQYYNGEERAKGNILERFSAQQFPDLHSELNLSSLELGDSALYFCASSVGQATYEQYFGPGTRLTVT.